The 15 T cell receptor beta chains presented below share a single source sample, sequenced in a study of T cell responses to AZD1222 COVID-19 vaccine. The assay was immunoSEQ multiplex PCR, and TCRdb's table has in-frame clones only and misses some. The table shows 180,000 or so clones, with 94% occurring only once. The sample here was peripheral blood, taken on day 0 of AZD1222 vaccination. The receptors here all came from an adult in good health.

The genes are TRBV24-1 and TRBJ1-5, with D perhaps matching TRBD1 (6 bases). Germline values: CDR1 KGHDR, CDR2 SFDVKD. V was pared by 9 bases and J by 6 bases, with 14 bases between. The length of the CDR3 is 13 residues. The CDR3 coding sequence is TGTGCCACCGCCAAGGGGGTCGGTCAGCCCCAGCATTTT. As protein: CATAKGVGQPQHF.

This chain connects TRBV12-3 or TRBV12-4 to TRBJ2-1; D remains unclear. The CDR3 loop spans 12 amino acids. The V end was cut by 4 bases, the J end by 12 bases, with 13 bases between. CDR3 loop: CASSSGFERQFF. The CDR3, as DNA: TGTGCCAGCAGTTCCGGGTTCGAACGGCAGTTCTTC.

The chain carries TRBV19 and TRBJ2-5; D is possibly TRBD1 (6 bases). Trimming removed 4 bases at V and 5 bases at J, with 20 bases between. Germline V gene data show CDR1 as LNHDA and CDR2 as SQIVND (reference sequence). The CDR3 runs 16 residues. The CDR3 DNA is TGTGCCAGTAGTAGGACAGCAGGGGTCTCTAGGGAGACCCAGTACTTC. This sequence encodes CASSRTAGVSRETQYF.

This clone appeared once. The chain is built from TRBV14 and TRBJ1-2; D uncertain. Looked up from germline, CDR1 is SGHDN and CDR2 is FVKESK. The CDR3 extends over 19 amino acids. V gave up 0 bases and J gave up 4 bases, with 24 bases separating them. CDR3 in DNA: TGTGCCAGCAGCCAAGATTGGGCGTTGGGAGGGCCCTCCCCCTATGGCTACACCTTC. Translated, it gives CASSQDWALGGPSPYGYTF.

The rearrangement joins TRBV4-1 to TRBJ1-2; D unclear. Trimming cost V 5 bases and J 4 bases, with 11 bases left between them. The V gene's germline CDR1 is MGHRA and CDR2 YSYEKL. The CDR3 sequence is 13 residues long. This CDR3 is CASSAQEGYGYTF. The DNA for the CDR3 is TGCGCCAGCAGCGCCCAGGAAGGCTATGGCTACACCTTC.

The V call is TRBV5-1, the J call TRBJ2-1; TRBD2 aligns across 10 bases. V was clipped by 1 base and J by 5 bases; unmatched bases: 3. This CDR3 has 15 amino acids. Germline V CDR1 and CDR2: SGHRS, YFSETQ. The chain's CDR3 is CASSLTSGKNNEQFF. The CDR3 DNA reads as TGCGCCAGCAGCTTGACTAGCGGGAAGAACAATGAGCAGTTCTTC.

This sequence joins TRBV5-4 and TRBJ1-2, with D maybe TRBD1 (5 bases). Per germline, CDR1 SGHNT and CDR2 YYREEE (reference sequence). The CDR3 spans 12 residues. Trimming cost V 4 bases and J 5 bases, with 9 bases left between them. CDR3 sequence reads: CASSTQGYGYTF. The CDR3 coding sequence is TGTGCCAGCAGCACGCAGGGATATGGCTACACCTTC.

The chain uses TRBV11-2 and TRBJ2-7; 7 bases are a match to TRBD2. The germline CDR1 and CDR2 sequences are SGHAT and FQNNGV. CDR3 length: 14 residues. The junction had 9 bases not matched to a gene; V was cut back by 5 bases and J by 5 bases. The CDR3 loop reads CASSLKRGWDEQYF. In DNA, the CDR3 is TGTGCCAGCAGCCTAAAGCGGGGTTGGGACGAGCAGTACTTC. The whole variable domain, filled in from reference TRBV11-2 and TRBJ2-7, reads EAGVAQSPRYKIIEKRQSVAFWCNPISGHATLYWYQQILGQGPKLLIQFQNNGVVDDSQLPKDRFSAERLKGVDSTLKIQPAKLEDSAVYLCASSLKRGWDEQYFGPGTRLTVT.

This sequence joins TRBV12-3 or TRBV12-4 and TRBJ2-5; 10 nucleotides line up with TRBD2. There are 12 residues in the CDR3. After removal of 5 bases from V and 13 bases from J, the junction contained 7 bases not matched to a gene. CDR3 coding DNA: TGTGCCAGCAGTGCTCTAGCGGGAGTCCTGTACTTC. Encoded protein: CASSALAGVLYF.

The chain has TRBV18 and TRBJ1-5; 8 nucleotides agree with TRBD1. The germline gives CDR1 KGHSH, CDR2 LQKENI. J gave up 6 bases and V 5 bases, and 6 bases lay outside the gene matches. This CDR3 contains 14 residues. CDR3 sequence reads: CASSITGGIQPQHF. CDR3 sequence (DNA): TGTGCCAGCTCAATTACAGGGGGAATTCAGCCCCAGCATTTT.

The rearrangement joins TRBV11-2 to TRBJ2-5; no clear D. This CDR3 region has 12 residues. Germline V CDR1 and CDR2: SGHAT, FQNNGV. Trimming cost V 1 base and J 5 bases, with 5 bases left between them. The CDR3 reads CASSLVFETQYF. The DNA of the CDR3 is TGTGCCAGCAGCTTAGTTTTCGAGACCCAGTACTTC. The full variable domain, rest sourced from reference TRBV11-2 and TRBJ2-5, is EAGVAQSPRYKIIEKRQSVAFWCNPISGHATLYWYQQILGQGPKLLIQFQNNGVVDDSQLPKDRFSAERLKGVDSTLKIQPAKLEDSAVYLCASSLVFETQYFGPGTRLLVL.

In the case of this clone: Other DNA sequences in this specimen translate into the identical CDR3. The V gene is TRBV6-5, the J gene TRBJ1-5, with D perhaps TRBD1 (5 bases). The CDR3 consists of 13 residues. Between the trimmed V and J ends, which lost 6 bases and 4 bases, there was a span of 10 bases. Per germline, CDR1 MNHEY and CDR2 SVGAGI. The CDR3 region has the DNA TGTGCCAGCAGGGGGGGGGTGAATCAGCCCCAGCATTTT. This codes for CASRGGVNQPQHF.

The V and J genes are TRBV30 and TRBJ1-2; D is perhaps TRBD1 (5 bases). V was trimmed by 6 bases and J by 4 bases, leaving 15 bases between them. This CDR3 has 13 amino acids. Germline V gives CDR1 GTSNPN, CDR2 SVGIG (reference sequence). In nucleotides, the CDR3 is TGTGCCTGTCGCGGGCAGGGAGGCTATGGCTACACCTTC. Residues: CACRGQGGYGYTF.

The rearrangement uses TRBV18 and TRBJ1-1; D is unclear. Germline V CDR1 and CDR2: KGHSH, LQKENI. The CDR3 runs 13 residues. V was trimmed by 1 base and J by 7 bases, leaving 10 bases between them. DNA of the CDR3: TGTGCCAGCTCACCACTCGGTACAGATGAAGCTTTCTTT. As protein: CASSPLGTDEAFF. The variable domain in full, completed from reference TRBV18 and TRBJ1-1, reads NAGVMQNPRHLVRRRGQEARLRCSPMKGHSHVYWYRQLPEEGLKFMVYLQKENIIDESGMPKERFSAEFPKEGPSILRIQQVVRGDSAAYFCASSPLGTDEAFFGQGTRLTVV.

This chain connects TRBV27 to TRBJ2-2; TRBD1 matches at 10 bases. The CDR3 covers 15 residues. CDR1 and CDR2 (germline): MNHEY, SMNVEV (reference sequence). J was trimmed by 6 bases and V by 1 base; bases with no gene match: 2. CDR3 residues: CASSLWTGGAGELFF. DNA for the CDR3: TGTGCCAGCAGTTTATGGACAGGGGGAGCCGGGGAGCTGTTTTTT.